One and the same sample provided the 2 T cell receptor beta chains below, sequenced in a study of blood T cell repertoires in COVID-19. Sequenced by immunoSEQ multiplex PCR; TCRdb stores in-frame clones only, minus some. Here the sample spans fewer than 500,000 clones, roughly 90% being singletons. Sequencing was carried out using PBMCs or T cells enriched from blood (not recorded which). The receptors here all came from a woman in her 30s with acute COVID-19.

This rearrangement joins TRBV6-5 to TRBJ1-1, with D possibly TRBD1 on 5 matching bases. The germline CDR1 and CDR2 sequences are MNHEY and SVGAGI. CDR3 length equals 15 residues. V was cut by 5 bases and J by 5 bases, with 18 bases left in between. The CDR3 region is CASSPIRGDGTEAFF. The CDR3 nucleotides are TGTGCCAGCAGTCCCATCCGGGGGGATGGGACTGAAGCTTTCTTT.

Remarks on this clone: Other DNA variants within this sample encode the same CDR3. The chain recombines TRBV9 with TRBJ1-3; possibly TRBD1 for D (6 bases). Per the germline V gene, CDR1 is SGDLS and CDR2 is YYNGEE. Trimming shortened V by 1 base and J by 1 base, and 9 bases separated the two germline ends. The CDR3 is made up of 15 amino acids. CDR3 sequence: CASSVKQGSGNTIYF. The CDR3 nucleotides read TGTGCCAGCAGCGTAAAACAGGGTTCTGGAAACACCATATATTTT.